A single sample is the source of the 5 T cell receptor beta chains below, sequenced in a study of T cell responses to AZD1222 COVID-19 vaccine. Libraries were prepared by immunoSEQ multiplex PCR; TCRdb keeps only in-frame clonotypes and omits some of them. The sample lists 150,000 or so clones; 80% to 95% were seen once. The sequencing used peripheral blood, collected 28 days after the second AZD1222 dose. These receptors were collected from an adult who received the AZD1222 COVID-19 vaccine.

J is TRBJ1-2 and V is TRBV28, with no clear D. This CDR3 comprises 13 residues. Germline V gene sequence: CDR1 MDHEN, CDR2 SYDVKM. The ends were cut back, 3 bases at V and 6 bases at J, with 11 bases in the middle. In DNA form, the CDR3 reads TGTGCCAGCAGTTTTCGGGAGGTCAATGGCTACACCTTC. Protein: CASSFREVNGYTF.

The rearrangement links TRBV29-1 to TRBJ2-6, with D tentatively TRBD1 or TRBD2 (6 bases each). V shed 5 bases and J shed 2 bases, with 10 bases lying between them. This CDR3 region has 14 residues. Germline CDR1 and CDR2: SQVTM and ANQGSEA. The CDR3 DNA is TGCAGCGTTAGGGGGGCTGCTGGGGCCAACGTCCTGACTTTC. It yields the protein CSVRGAAGANVLTF.

The count of this clone is one. The rearrangement links TRBV9 to TRBJ2-1; 9 nucleotides line up with TRBD2. This CDR3 is built from 16 residues. Looked up from germline, CDR1 is SGDLS and CDR2 is YYNGEE. V was clipped by 0 bases and J by 5 bases; unmatched bases: 6. CDR3 amino acids: CASSVGLTSGNNEQFF. The CDR3 coding sequence is TGTGCCAGCAGCGTAGGTTTGACTAGCGGTAACAATGAGCAGTTCTTC.

J is TRBJ1-2 and V is TRBV24-1; D remains ambiguous. V was shortened by 4 bases and J by 2 bases, with 13 bases between the two germline ends. Germline CDR1 KGHDR, CDR2 SFDVKD. The CDR3 covers 15 residues. CDR3 in amino acids: CATSDPGMANYGYTF. Written as DNA, the CDR3 is TGTGCCACCAGTGACCCCGGGATGGCCAACTATGGCTACACCTTC.

This chain connects TRBV6-2 or TRBV6-3 to TRBJ1-2; D gene ambiguous. Germline V CDR1 and CDR2: MNHEY, SVGEGT. This CDR3 spans 14 amino acids. The V and J ends lost 2 bases and 4 bases respectively, with 11 bases between them. As DNA, the CDR3 is TGTGCCAGCAGTTACGAAAGAAGATCCTATGGCTACACCTTC. Its translation is CASSYERRSYGYTF.